A selection of T cell receptor beta chains follows, all from one sample in a study of blood T cell repertoires in COVID-19. This table comes from immunoSEQ multiplex PCR, and its TCRdb copy is limited to in-frame clones, with some not included. There are under 250,000 clones in the sample; about 78% occur only once, and 5.5% to 7% lies in the top ten. The sample consisted of peripheral blood. Receptors originate from an older woman with acute or convalescent COVID-19. CDR3s include the opening cysteine and the closing phenylalanine or tryptophan. D genes are given only for firm matches. Size is stated for part of the rows, as once, few or many counts, or as a class when the clone is expanded.

v_call,d_call,clone_size,j_call,cdr3_aa,cdr3_nt
TRBV28,TRBD2,few,TRBJ2-3,CASSVSSGSFTDTQYF,TGTGCCAGCAGTGTATCTAGCGGGAGTTTCACAGATACGCAGTATTTT
TRBV28,TRBD2,NA,TRBJ2-5,CASSGRRETQYF,TGTGCCAGCAGCGGGAGGAGGGAGACCCAGTACTTC
TRBV11-2,NA,NA,TRBJ1-1,CASSLGADMNTEAFF,TGTGCCAGCAGCTTAGGGGCAGATATGAACACTGAAGCTTTCTTT
TRBV13,NA,NA,TRBJ1-1,CASSLADKLNTEAFF,TGTGCCAGCAGCTTAGCGGACAAGCTGAACACTGAAGCTTTCTTT
TRBV19,NA,many,TRBJ1-5,CASRRAYSNQPQHF,TGTGCCAGTAGGCGGGCTTATAGCAATCAGCCCCAGCATTTT
TRBV2,TRBD2,NA,TRBJ2-2,CASGSGRAVGELFF,TGTGCCAGCGGTAGCGGGAGGGCCGTCGGGGAGCTGTTTTTT
TRBV30,TRBD2,NA,TRBJ2-2,CAWNAQRGFTGELFF,TGTGCCTGGAACGCCCAGCGGGGTTTCACCGGGGAGCTGTTTTTT
TRBV5-6,NA,NA,TRBJ2-7,CASSRAGMGSPYEQYF,TGTGCCAGCAGCCGGGCGGGTATGGGCAGTCCCTACGAGCAGTACTTC
TRBV28,NA,NA,TRBJ2-2,CASSSVLNTGELFF,TGTGCCAGCAGTTCAGTGCTGAACACCGGGGAGCTGTTTTTT
TRBV19,NA,NA,TRBJ1-4,CASAQLFHEKLFF,TGTGCCAGCGCACAGTTATTTCATGAAAAACTGTTTTTT
TRBV4-1,TRBD1,once,TRBJ1-6,CASSLDRGIVALHF,TGCGCCAGCAGCCTCGACAGGGGAATCGTGGCCCTCCACTTT
TRBV12-5,NA,NA,TRBJ2-7,CASGWVGAPLHLYEQYF,TGTGCTAGTGGTTGGGTGGGAGCCCCTCTACATCTCTACGAGCAGTACTTC
TRBV11-2,TRBD2,NA,TRBJ2-3,CASSLGTSSDTQYF,TGTGCCAGCAGTTTAGGGACTAGCAGTGATACGCAGTATTTT
TRBV27,TRBD1,NA,TRBJ2-5,CASSSWDRVTETQYF,TGTGCCAGCAGCTCCTGGGACAGGGTGACGGAGACCCAGTACTTC
TRBV6-1,NA,NA,TRBJ2-3,CASSDLPDSSLAQYF,TGTGCCAGCAGTGATCTACCGGACTCCTCCTTAGCGCAGTATTTT
TRBV19,NA,NA,TRBJ1-5,CASSIVIYDQPQHF,TGTGCCAGTAGTATAGTAATCTATGATCAGCCCCAGCATTTT
TRBV27,TRBD2,NA,TRBJ2-1,CASSHPGLAVNEQFF,TGTGCCAGCAGTCACCCGGGACTAGCGGTGAATGAGCAGTTCTTC
TRBV27,NA,NA,TRBJ2-3,CASLAASTDTQYF,TGTGCCAGCTTAGCGGCTAGCACAGATACGCAGTATTTT
TRBV28,TRBD2,NA,TRBJ2-2,CASSLAGANTGELFF,TGTGCCAGCAGTCTAGCGGGGGCCAACACCGGGGAGCTGTTTTTT
TRBV28,TRBD1,NA,TRBJ1-2,CASRSTDRVGSYGYTF,TGTGCCAGCAGGTCCACGGACAGGGTGGGGTCCTATGGCTACACCTTC
TRBV5-1,TRBD2,NA,TRBJ2-1,CASSLALAGYNEQFF,TGCGCCAGCAGCTTGGCGCTAGCGGGCTACAATGAGCAGTTCTTC
TRBV30,NA,NA,TRBJ1-6,CAWSEPTGIYNSPLHF,TGTGCCTGGAGTGAACCAACAGGGATCTATAATTCACCCCTCCACTTT
TRBV28,NA,NA,TRBJ2-6,CASSRPGGRPVRSGANVLTF,TGTGCCAGCAGCCGTCCAGGGGGGCGACCAGTTCGCTCTGGGGCCAACGTCCTGACTTTC
TRBV7-3,NA,NA,TRBJ2-2,CASSPSEAANTGELFF,TGTGCCAGCAGCCCCAGCGAGGCAGCCAACACCGGGGAGCTGTTTTTT
TRBV13,TRBD2,NA,TRBJ2-1,CASSLGLAGGSSYHEQFF,TGTGCCAGCAGCTTAGGACTAGCGGGTGGGTCAAGTTACCATGAGCAGTTCTTC
TRBV7-3,NA,NA,TRBJ2-5,CASSSTGEEETQYF,TGTGCCAGCAGCTCCACGGGGGAAGAGGAGACCCAGTACTTC
TRBV10-3,NA,NA,TRBJ1-2,CAISEAGDGYTF,TGTGCCATCAGTGAAGCAGGGGATGGCTACACCTTC
TRBV12-5,TRBD2,NA,TRBJ2-2,CASGLGLADFTGELFF,TGTGCTAGTGGTTTAGGACTAGCGGACTTCACCGGGGAGCTGTTTTTT
TRBV3-1/TRBV3-2,NA,NA,TRBJ2-4,CASSQEPNTGLAKNIQYF,TGTGCCAGCAGCCAGGAGCCGAATACCGGTCTAGCCAAAAACATTCAGTACTTC
TRBV18,NA,NA,TRBJ2-7,CASSADLYEQYF,TGTGCCAGCTCAGCGGATCTCTACGAGCAGTACTTC
TRBV28,TRBD1,NA,TRBJ2-5,CASSSRQGERETQYF,TGTGCCAGCAGTAGTAGACAGGGGGAACGGGAGACCCAGTACTTC
TRBV10-3,TRBD1,NA,TRBJ2-7,CATGQGAVYEQYF,TGTGCCACGGGACAGGGGGCGGTTTACGAGCAGTACTTC
TRBV14,TRBD1,few,TRBJ2-7,CASSRKTTGGGDEQYF,TGTGCCAGCAGCCGGAAAACCACAGGGGGCGGAGACGAGCAGTACTTC
TRBV7-2,TRBD1,NA,TRBJ2-7,CASSLDSTGRGYEQYF,TGTGCCAGCAGCTTAGATTCGACAGGGAGAGGGTACGAGCAGTACTTC
TRBV15,NA,NA,TRBJ2-7,CATSRLPPRELSPYEQYF,TGTGCCACCAGCAGACTGCCCCCCCGAGAGCTTTCCCCCTACGAGCAGTACTTC
TRBV2,NA,NA,TRBJ2-1,CASSVEEARYNEQFF,TGTGCCAGCAGTGTCGAGGAGGCGCGCTACAATGAGCAGTTCTTC
TRBV19,TRBD1,NA,TRBJ2-7,CASKVTGFSEQYF,TGTGCCAGTAAGGTGACAGGGTTCTCCGAGCAGTACTTC
TRBV6-5,TRBD1,once,TRBJ2-5,CASSTDRVQTQYF,TGTGCCAGCAGTACGGACAGGGTACAGACCCAGTACTTC
TRBV5-5,NA,once,TRBJ1-6,CASSLDGVSWSPLHF,TGTGCCAGCAGCTTGGACGGTGTCTCTTGGTCACCCCTCCACTTT
TRBV6-2/TRBV6-3,TRBD1,NA,TRBJ2-3,CASSSLQGRGSDTQYF,TGTGCCAGCAGTTCCCTACAGGGGAGAGGGTCAGATACGCAGTATTTT